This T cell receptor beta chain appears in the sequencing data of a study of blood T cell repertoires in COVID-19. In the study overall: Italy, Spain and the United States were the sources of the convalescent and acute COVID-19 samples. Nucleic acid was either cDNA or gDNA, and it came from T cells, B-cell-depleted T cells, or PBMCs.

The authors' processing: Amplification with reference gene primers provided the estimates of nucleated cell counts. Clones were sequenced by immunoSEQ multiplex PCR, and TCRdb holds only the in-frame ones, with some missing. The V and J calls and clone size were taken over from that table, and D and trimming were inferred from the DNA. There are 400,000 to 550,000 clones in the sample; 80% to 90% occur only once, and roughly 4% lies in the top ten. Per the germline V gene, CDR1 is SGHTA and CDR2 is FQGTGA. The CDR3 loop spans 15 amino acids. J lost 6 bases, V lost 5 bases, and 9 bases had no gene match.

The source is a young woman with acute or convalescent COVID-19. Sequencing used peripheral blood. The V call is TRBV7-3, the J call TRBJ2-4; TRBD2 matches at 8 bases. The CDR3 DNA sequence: TGTGCCAGCAGCCCCACGGGGGGGTCTGGAAACATTCAGTACTTC. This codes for CASSPTGGSGNIQYF.